This T cell receptor (beta chain) was recorded in a study of shared clonotypes between healthy human individuals. Some 30,000 T cell genomes (around 190 ng DNA) went into each sorted-subset replicate. Per the study methods: ImmunoSEQ only sent back junction sequences with no quality scores, so filtering was done differently. Sequenced by immunoSEQ multiplex PCR; TCRdb stores in-frame clones only, minus some. V, J and clone size derive from that table, while D and trimming were established from the DNA sequence. The repertoire holds about 1,900,000 clones, about 95% seen once, with 0.9% to 1.5% in the top ten. V shed 4 bases and J 2 bases; nucleotides not matched to a gene: 9. CDR1 and CDR2 from the germline V gene are LGHNA and YSLEER. The CDR3 covers 16 residues. It was CD45RO-negative cells, positively selected for CCR7, that made up naive CD8 cells, with terminally differentiated effector memory CD45RA+ cells excluded. There were only Caucasian adults among the donors, and all lived in Nashville, Tennessee.

On this clone itself: The target antigen is unknown.

Whole-study findings and limits: About 5% of naive CD4 clonotypes were common to a handful of donors.

This clonotype was sampled from a young man in good health. This rearrangement joins TRBV4-3 to TRBJ2-7, with TRBD1 matching 9 bases. The material sequenced was naive CD8+ T cells sorted from blood. Here the CDR3 reads CASSPNLGTGTYEQYF. CDR3 sequence (DNA): TGCGCCAGCAGCCCTAATCTCGGGACAGGGACCTACGAGCAGTACTTC.